Shown below are 8 T cell receptor beta chains from a single sample sequenced in a study of cytomegalovirus exposure and HLA in healthy donors. The PCR contained 60 Vbeta and 13 Jbeta primers. The data were produced by immunoSEQ multiplex PCR, yet TCRdb's version contains in-frame clones alone and is incomplete. This table holds around 100,000 clones, more than 75% found once. Sequencing was carried out using PBMCs. The source of these receptors is a woman aged 45 to 65 in good health and CMV-seropositive.

This clone was detected only a few times. J is TRBJ1-2 and V is TRBV27, with unresolved D. The V and J ends lost 5 bases and 4 bases respectively, with 14 bases between them. Germline V CDR1 and CDR2: MNHEY, SMNVEV (reference sequence). This CDR3 contains 14 residues. The DNA of the CDR3 is TGTGCCAGCAGTGCCCGACGGAGTTTCTATGGCTACACCTTC. It specifies CASSARRSFYGYTF.

The chain couples TRBV5-6 to TRBJ2-1, with 8 bases fitting TRBD2. This CDR3 has 11 residues. The germline V gene has CDR1 SGHDT and CDR2 YYEEEE. With 7 bases clipped from V and 10 bases from J, the junction kept 4 bases outside the gene matches. The CDR3 DNA follows: TGTGCCAGCTCCTCGGGGGGGGAGCAGTTCTTC. Translating gives CASSSGGEQFF.

V gene TRBV7-3 combines with J gene TRBJ2-5; a weak D match, TRBD1 (5 bases). CDR1 is SGHTA and CDR2 is FQGTGA in the germline V gene. Trimming pared 3 bases from V and 6 bases from J, leaving 17 bases between. This CDR3 contains 15 residues. CDR3 in DNA: TGTGCCAGCAGCTTGGGGCCAGGTGATCAACAGACCCAGTACTTC. Its protein product is CASSLGPGDQQTQYF.

The chain couples TRBV6-1 to TRBJ1-1; D gene unclear. V was shortened by 4 bases and J by 2 bases, with 11 bases between the two germline ends. The germline V gene has CDR1 MNHNS and CDR2 SASEGT. CDR3 size: 14 residues. CDR3 sequence reads: CASSVRQGNTEAFF. The CDR3 coding sequence is TGTGCCAGCAGTGTGCGACAAGGTAACACTGAAGCTTTCTTT.

This clone was observed once. The rearrangement joins TRBV9 to TRBJ2-2; tentatively, D is TRBD2 (6 bases). The CDR3 contains 13 residues. The V end lost 1 base, the J end lost 13 bases, and 14 bases lay between the germline ends. Germline loops: CDR1 SGDLS, CDR2 YYNGEE. The CDR3 sequence: CASSVQVEGGLFF. CDR3 sequence (DNA): TGTGCCAGCAGCGTACAGGTTGAGGGAGGGCTGTTTTTT. Looking up the rest from reference TRBV9 and TRBJ2-2 gives the full variable domain: DSGVTQTPKHLITATGQRVTLRCSPRSGDLSVYWYQQSLDQGLQFLIQYYNGEERAKGNILERFSAQQFPDLHSELNLSSLELGDSALYFCASSVQVEGGLFFGEGSRLTVL.

The V and J genes are TRBV23-1 and TRBJ1-1; D perhaps matches TRBD1 (5 bases). Being an ORF, TRBV23-1 has a function that is uncertain. V was pared by 9 bases and J by 3 bases, with 32 bases between. The CDR3 consists of 19 residues. CDR3 coding DNA: TGCGCCAGGACGGGGGGGGGTCAATTTTGGGTAATCTTGGACACTGAAGCTTTCTTT. The encoded protein is CARTGGGQFWVILDTEAFF.

The chain combines TRBV18 with TRBJ2-7; 7 positions agree with TRBD1. V was pared by 9 bases and J by 0 bases, with 8 bases of the junction left unmatched. The CDR3 extends over 14 amino acids. The V gene's germline CDR1 is KGHSH and CDR2 LQKENI. Written as DNA, the CDR3 is TGTGCCAGTCGCCGGGACAGTACCTCCTACGAGCAGTACTTC. Protein product: CASRRDSTSYEQYF.

The rearrangement uses TRBV5-1 and TRBJ1-2; 7 bases line up with TRBD1. With 5 bases clipped from V and 4 bases from J, the junction kept 8 bases outside the gene matches. Germline V gene sequence: CDR1 SGHRS, CDR2 YFSETQ. This CDR3 has 14 amino acids. Here the CDR3 DNA reads TGCGCCAGCAGACGGGACAGCTCGGCCTATGGCTACACCTTC. It yields the protein CASRRDSSAYGYTF.